This T cell receptor (beta chain) was sequenced during a study of T cell responses to AZD1222 COVID-19 vaccine. Produced via immunoSEQ multiplex PCR; TCRdb's table is partial and in-frame only. The sample consists of approximately 130,000 clones, 70% to 90% of them appearing once. Overall study results and limits: Donors, mostly white British, included more females; clonal diversity was possibly underestimated.

This clone was detected only once. Its specificity is unknown. Second-dose schedules of about 4 or about 12 weeks were combined. This CDR3 is built from 14 residues. The germline gives CDR1 SGHNT, CDR2 YENEEA. J gave up 3 bases and V 3 bases, and 2 bases lay outside the gene matches. Sample: peripheral blood, taken 28 days after the second AZD1222 dose. The receptor's source is an adult who received the AZD1222 COVID-19 vaccine. The chain employs TRBV11-3 and TRBJ1-1; 9 bases fit TRBD1. CDR3 sequence reads: CASSFTGGYTEAFF. CDR3 nucleotide sequence: TGTGCCAGCAGCTTTACAGGGGGCTACACTGAAGCTTTCTTT.